The 27 T cell receptor beta chains below were found in one sample sequenced in a study of T-cell memory formation after mild COVID-19 (dated by TCRdb to about 2021). Library preparation employed 5' RACE. Sequencing relied on an Illumina NovaSeq 6000. The public reads were reprocessed in TCRdb via fastp at Q25 and MiXCR, keeping in-frame beta chains. Each CDR3 protein gets just one entry, which takes the most common genes and DNA from the rows behind it. The sample has about 360,000 distinct CDR3 sequences on record, 13% of them singletons. The top ten clones comprise over 20% of the sample. Sequenced: PBMCs or a T cell subset sorted from them (not recorded which). These receptors came from a man in his late teens or twenties who had mild COVID-19 (a few samples of this study predate the infection). The sample titles of this study are shuffled in the database, so cell type and time point are left out; the donor was told from shared clones.

The table lists this clonotype with a few counts. The chain links TRBV7-6 to TRBJ2-2; 10 bases map to TRBD2. This CDR3 region has 17 residues. J gave up 4 bases and V 4 bases, and 9 bases lay outside the gene matches. The V gene's germline CDR1 is SGHVS and CDR2 FNYEAQ. The CDR3 protein is CASSYIAGGEGTGELFF. CDR3 DNA: TGTGCCAGCAGCTACATAGCGGGGGGAGAAGGCACCGGGGAGCTGTTTTTT.

Many counts were recorded for this clonotype. The V gene is TRBV2, the J gene TRBJ2-5, with TRBD2 identical over 10 bases. The CDR3 sequence is 16 residues long. Trimming at V came to 2 bases and at J to 4 bases, leaving 7 bases not matched to a gene. Per germline, CDR1 SNHLY and CDR2 FYNNEI. Here the CDR3 reads CASSETSGVRGETQYF. CDR3 sequence (DNA): TGTGCCAGCAGTGAAACTAGCGGGGTTCGCGGAGAGACCCAGTACTTC.

In its sample, this clonotype was seen many times. The chain is built from TRBV7-2 and TRBJ2-1; D remains unclear. The V gene lost 5 bases and the J gene lost 9 bases, with 8 bases spanning the gap. This CDR3 is built from 11 residues. Per germline, CDR1 SGHTA and CDR2 FQGNSA. For the CDR3, the DNA is TGTGCCAGCAGCCCCTGGGGTGAGCAGTTCTTC. As protein: CASSPWGEQFF.

V is TRBV5-6 and J is TRBJ2-1; possible D gene TRBD1, 5 bases. Deletions cut 6 bases from V and 4 bases from J, with 17 bases between. The CDR3 has 15 amino acids. The germline gives CDR1 SGHDT, CDR2 YYEEEE. CDR3 coding DNA: TGTGCCAGCACCCAAGTCAGGGTACCTTACAATGAGCAGTTCTTC. Translation gives CASTQVRVPYNEQFF.

This clonotype was detected only a few times. The CDR3 bases are TGTGCCAGCAGCGAACAGGGGGCCCAGCAGTACGTC. Translating gives CASSEQGAQQYV. The rearrangement joins TRBV28 to TRBJ2-7; TRBD1 matches at 9 bases. V shed 6 bases and J 8 bases; nucleotides not matched to a gene: 5. This CDR3 comprises 12 residues. CDR1 MDHEN and CDR2 SYDVKM come from the germline V gene.

J is TRBJ2-7 and V is TRBV5-1; 7 bases align to TRBD1. The germline V gene encodes CDR1 SGHRS and CDR2 YFSETQ. This CDR3 contains 13 residues. The trim removed 3 bases at V and 3 bases at J, leaving 3 bases unmatched. For the CDR3, the DNA is TGCGCCAGCAGCTCGGGGACAGTCTACGAGCAGTACGTC. This translates into CASSSGTVYEQYV.

The CDR3 loop is CASTEGLNTEAFF. CDR3 DNA sequence: TGTGCCAGCACCGAAGGGCTGAACACTGAAGCTTTCTTT. The rearrangement joins TRBV2 to TRBJ1-1; D is unresolved. CDR1 and CDR2 (germline): SNHLY, FYNNEI. Between the trimmed V and J ends, which lost 7 bases and 0 bases, there was a span of 9 bases. The CDR3 loop spans 13 amino acids.

The chain couples TRBV7-9 to TRBJ1-4; no clear D gene. This CDR3 has 12 residues. V shed 7 bases and J shed 7 bases, with 10 bases lying between them. Germline values: CDR1 SEHNR, CDR2 FQNEAQ (reference sequence). The CDR3 coding sequence is TGTGCCAGCACCCGGGCGGGTGAAAAACTGTTTTTT. This sequence encodes CASTRAGEKLFF.

A few counts support this clonotype. This chain joins TRBV6-2 or TRBV6-3 and TRBJ2-3; possible D gene TRBD1, 6 bases. Germline CDR1 is MNHEY and CDR2 is SVGEGT. V was clipped by 6 bases and J by 2 bases, with 18 bases between them. This CDR3 comprises 16 residues. CDR3 sequence: CASSPTPGAFTDTQYF. The CDR3 DNA sequence: TGTGCCAGCAGCCCCACGCCAGGGGCCTTCACAGATACGCAGTATTTT.

This sequence joins TRBV7-9 and TRBJ1-1, with D maybe TRBD1 (5 bases). Trimming left V 1 base short and J 4 bases short, with 16 bases between. Germline CDR1 reads SEHNR; CDR2 reads FQNEAQ (reference sequence). The CDR3 spans 16 residues. The CDR3 here is CASSLGLGGAATEAFF. DNA of the CDR3: TGTGCCAGCAGCTTAGGATTAGGAGGGGCCGCCACTGAAGCTTTCTTT.

This clonotype showed up just a few times. CDR3 coding DNA: TGCGCCAGCAGCCGTGGGGGGGGCTCAGATACGCAGTATTTT. Protein: CASSRGGGSDTQYF. The chain links TRBV5-1 to TRBJ2-3, with D possibly matching TRBD2 (7 bases). The CDR3 is 14 residues long. The germline V and J ends were trimmed by 4 bases and 4 bases, with 13 bases remaining between them. Germline V CDR1 and CDR2: SGHRS, YFSETQ.

This clonotype occurred a few times. The V and J genes are TRBV11-2 and TRBJ1-6; TRBD1 agrees at 8 bases. This CDR3 is built from 15 residues. Germline CDR1 is SGHAT and CDR2 is FQNNGV. Trimming removed 6 bases from V and 9 bases from J; junction bases left unmatched: 10. In DNA, the CDR3 is TGTGCCAGCAGAAAGAGCCAGGGGGCTCTTTCACCCCTCCACTTT. Protein: CASRKSQGALSPLHF.

This clonotype occurred a few times. The chain couples TRBV12-3 or TRBV12-4 to TRBJ2-1; D gene uncertain. V shed 2 bases and J shed 6 bases, with 11 bases lying between them. This CDR3 comprises 14 residues. The CDR3 sequence: CASSLFQLGNEQFF. CDR3 nucleotide sequence: TGTGCCAGCAGTTTATTCCAGCTGGGCAATGAGCAGTTCTTC.

The V and J genes are TRBV9 and TRBJ1-3; D perhaps matches TRBD1 (5 bases). With 2 bases removed from V and 4 bases from J, the gap between germline ends came to 7 bases. Germline values: CDR1 SGDLS, CDR2 YYNGEE. The CDR3 runs to 13 residues. CDR3 amino acids: CASSVAGGNTIYF. The CDR3 DNA is TGTGCCAGCAGCGTTGCAGGGGGAAACACCATATATTTT.

This clonotype was detected only a few times. The V call is TRBV27, the J call TRBJ1-2; 8 bases line up with TRBD1. CDR3 length: 16 amino acids. J gave up 3 bases and V 4 bases, and 10 bases lay outside the gene matches. Germline V lookup: CDR1 MNHEY, CDR2 SMNVEV (reference sequence). The CDR3 bases are TGTGCCAGCAGTTCCCCATCGACAGGGGTGGACTATGGCTACACCTTC. This sequence encodes CASSSPSTGVDYGYTF.

This chain connects TRBV20-1 to TRBJ1-1; 8 nucleotides align to TRBD1. The CDR3 has 14 amino acids. Germline V gene sequence: CDR1 DFQATT, CDR2 SNEGSKA (reference sequence). J lost 3 bases, V lost 5 bases, and 8 bases had no gene match. This chain's CDR3 is CSAGRQGRDTEAFF. The CDR3 nucleotides are TGCAGTGCTGGGAGACAGGGGCGAGACACTGAAGCTTTCTTT.

This clonotype was recorded a few times. The chain recombines TRBV6-1 with TRBJ1-4; 8 bases line up with TRBD1. V dropped 6 bases and J dropped 5; count of bases not matched to a gene: 2. CDR1 is MNHNS, CDR2 SASEGT, per germline. The CDR3 is made up of 13 amino acids. The CDR3, as DNA: TGTGCCAGCAGGAGGACAGGGAATGAAAAACTGTTTTTT. This codes for CASRRTGNEKLFF.

The chain has TRBV5-1 and TRBJ2-1; 7 bases are shared with TRBD1. V was pared by 0 bases and J by 9 bases, with 9 bases of the junction left unmatched. Germline V gene lookup returns CDR1 SGHRS and CDR2 YFSETQ. CDR3 size: 15 residues. The CDR3 protein is CASSLGDRASSEQFF. CDR3 sequence (DNA): TGCGCCAGCAGCTTGGGAGACAGGGCCAGTAGTGAGCAGTTCTTC.

The V gene is TRBV5-1, the J gene TRBJ2-3; no reliable D call. The germline gives CDR1 SGHRS, CDR2 YFSETQ. Trimming cost V 4 bases and J 0 bases, with 9 bases left between them. CDR3 length: 14 residues. The DNA of the CDR3 is TGCGCCAGCAGCCCGGTATATAGCACAGATACGCAGTATTTT. This translates into CASSPVYSTDTQYF.

The chain carries TRBV10-3 and TRBJ2-3, with D possibly TRBD1 on 5 matching bases. The CDR3 runs 15 residues. Trimming took off 0 bases at V and 2 bases at J, with 9 bases between the two ends. The V gene's germline CDR1 is ENHRY and CDR2 SYGVKD. The DNA for the CDR3 is TGTGCCATCAGTGAGTCTAGGGGCAACACAGATACGCAGTATTTT. This codes for CAISESRGNTDTQYF.

This rearrangement joins TRBV6-5 to TRBJ2-7; no definite D call. Deletions cut 5 bases from V and 1 base from J, with 12 bases between. The length of the CDR3 is 14 residues. Germline V gene sequence: CDR1 MNHEY, CDR2 SVGAGI. The chain's CDR3 is CASSREVWSYEQYV. The CDR3 DNA is TGTGCCAGCAGTAGGGAAGTATGGTCCTACGAGCAGTACGTC.

In this sample, this clonotype turned up many times. The chain has TRBV14 and TRBJ1-4, with D possibly being TRBD1 (5 bases). Trimming stripped 3 bases from V and 7 bases from J, with 12 bases between. This CDR3 comprises 14 residues. Per germline, CDR1 SGHDN and CDR2 FVKESK. In DNA form, the CDR3 reads TGTGCCAGCAGCCAGGACACATCGCGTGAAAAACTGTTTTTT. Amino acid sequence: CASSQDTSREKLFF.

This clonotype was counted a few times. This chain connects TRBV20-1 to TRBJ1-4; no clear D gene. The V and J ends lost 3 bases and 8 bases respectively, with 13 bases between them. The germline gives CDR1 DFQATT, CDR2 SNEGSKA (reference sequence). CDR3 length equals 13 residues. CDR3 DNA sequence: TGCAGTGCTAGGTACTGGGATAAGGAAAAACTGTTTTTT. This codes for CSARYWDKEKLFF.

J is TRBJ2-3 and V is TRBV7-9, with D perhaps matching TRBD1 (6 bases). Trimming took off 5 bases at V and 4 bases at J, with 16 bases between the two ends. The germline V gene encodes CDR1 SEHNR and CDR2 FQNEAQ (reference sequence). The CDR3 runs to 15 residues. The DNA of the CDR3 is TGTGCCAGCAGCCCGGACAGCTTTACCCCAGATACGCAGTATTTT. It codes for CASSPDSFTPDTQYF.

This clonotype was picked up a small number of times. The chain recombines TRBV6-1 with TRBJ2-7; tentatively, D is TRBD1 (6 bases). The germline V and J ends were trimmed by 7 bases and 3 bases, with 19 bases remaining between them. The CDR3 spans 15 residues. Germline values: CDR1 MNHNS, CDR2 SASEGT. CDR3 loop: CASIPSRGSYYEQYF. CDR3 sequence (DNA): TGTGCCAGCATTCCCTCCAGGGGATCCTACTACGAGCAGTACTTC.

Only a few counts were recorded for this clonotype. The chain joins TRBV2 to TRBJ2-2; D is unclear. The germline V and J ends were trimmed by 9 bases and 4 bases, with 12 bases remaining between them. CDR3 length: 13 residues. The germline V gene encodes CDR1 SNHLY and CDR2 FYNNEI. The CDR3 sequence: CASREEFTGELFF. The CDR3 coding sequence is TGTGCCAGTCGAGAAGAGTTCACCGGGGAGCTGTTTTTT.

CDR3 nucleotides: TGTGCCAGCAGTCACGAGGCAGGGGGCCCGCTGAACACCGGGGAGCTGTTTTTT. As protein: CASSHEAGGPLNTGELFF. V gene TRBV6-5 combines with J gene TRBJ2-2; 8 bases line up with TRBD1. V was clipped by 5 bases and J by 1 base; unmatched bases: 12. This CDR3 is built from 18 residues. The germline V gene encodes CDR1 MNHEY and CDR2 SVGAGI.